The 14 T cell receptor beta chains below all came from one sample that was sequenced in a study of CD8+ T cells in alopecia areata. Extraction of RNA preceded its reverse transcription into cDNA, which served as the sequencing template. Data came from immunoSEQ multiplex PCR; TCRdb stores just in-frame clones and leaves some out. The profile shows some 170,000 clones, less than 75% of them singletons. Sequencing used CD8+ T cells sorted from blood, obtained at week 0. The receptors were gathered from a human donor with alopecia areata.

The chain's CDR3 is CAISESGQGIDQPQHF. CDR3 coding DNA: TGTGCCATCAGTGAGTCGGGACAGGGTATCGATCAGCCCCAGCATTTT. The V and J genes are TRBV10-3 and TRBJ1-5; TRBD1 matches 9 bases. The ends lost 0 bases at V and 5 bases at J; junction bases unmatched: 5. Germline assignment: CDR1 ENHRY and CDR2 SYGVKD. The CDR3 sequence is 16 residues long.

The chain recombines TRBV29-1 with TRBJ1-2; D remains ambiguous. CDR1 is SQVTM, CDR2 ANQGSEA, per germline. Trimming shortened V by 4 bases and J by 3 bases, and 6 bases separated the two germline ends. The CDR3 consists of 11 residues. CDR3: CSVVSDYGYTF. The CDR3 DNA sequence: TGCAGCGTTGTATCCGACTATGGCTACACCTTC.

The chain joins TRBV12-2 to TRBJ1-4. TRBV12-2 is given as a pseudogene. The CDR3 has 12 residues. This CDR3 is CASRLWSEKLFF. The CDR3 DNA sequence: TGTGCAAGTCGCTTATGGTCTGAAAAACTGTTTTTT.

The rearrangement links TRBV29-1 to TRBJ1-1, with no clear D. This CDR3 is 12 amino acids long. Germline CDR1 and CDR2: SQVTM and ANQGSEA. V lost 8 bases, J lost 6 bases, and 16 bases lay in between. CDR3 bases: TGCAGCATTCCCGGGTTAGTCGCTGAAGCTTTCTTT. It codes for CSIPGLVAEAFF. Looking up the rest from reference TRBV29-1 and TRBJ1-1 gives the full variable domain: SAVISQKPSRDICQRGTSLTIQCQVDSQVTMMFWYRQQPGQSLTLIATANQGSEATYESGFVIDKFPISRPNLTFSTLTVSNMSPEDSSIYLCSIPGLVAEAFFGQGTRLTVV.

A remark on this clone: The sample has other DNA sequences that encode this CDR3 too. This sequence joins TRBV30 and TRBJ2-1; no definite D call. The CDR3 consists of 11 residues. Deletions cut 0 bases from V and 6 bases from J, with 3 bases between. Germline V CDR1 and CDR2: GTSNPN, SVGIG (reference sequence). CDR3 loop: CAWSVSNEQFF. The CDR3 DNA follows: TGTGCCTGGAGTGTTTCCAATGAGCAGTTCTTC.

CDR3 nucleotides: TGCGCCAGCAGCCAAATGACAGGGGTATCCTACGAGCAGTACTTC. Protein sequence: CASSQMTGVSYEQYF. The chain uses TRBV4-1 and TRBJ2-7, with TRBD1 matching 8 bases. The CDR3 has 15 residues. The trim removed 2 bases at V and 1 base at J, leaving 4 bases unmatched. Germline values: CDR1 MGHRA, CDR2 YSYEKL.

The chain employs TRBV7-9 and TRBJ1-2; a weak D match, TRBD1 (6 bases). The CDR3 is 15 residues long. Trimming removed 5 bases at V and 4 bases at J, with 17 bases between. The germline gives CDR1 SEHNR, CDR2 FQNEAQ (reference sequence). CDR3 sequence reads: CASSLQVGAIYGYTF. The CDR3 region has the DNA TGTGCCAGCAGCCTCCAGGTGGGGGCGATCTATGGCTACACCTTC.

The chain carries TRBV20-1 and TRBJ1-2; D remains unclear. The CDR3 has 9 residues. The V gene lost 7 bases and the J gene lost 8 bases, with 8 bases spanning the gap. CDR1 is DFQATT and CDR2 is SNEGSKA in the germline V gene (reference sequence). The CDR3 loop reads CSVVEGYTF. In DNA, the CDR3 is TGCAGTGTGGTAGAGGGCTACACCTTC.

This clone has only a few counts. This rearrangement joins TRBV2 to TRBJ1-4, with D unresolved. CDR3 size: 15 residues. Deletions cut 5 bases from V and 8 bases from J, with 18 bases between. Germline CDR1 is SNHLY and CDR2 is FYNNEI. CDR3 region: CASSLGGGPREKLFF. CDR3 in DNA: TGTGCCAGCAGTCTAGGAGGAGGGCCGCGGGAAAAACTGTTTTTT.

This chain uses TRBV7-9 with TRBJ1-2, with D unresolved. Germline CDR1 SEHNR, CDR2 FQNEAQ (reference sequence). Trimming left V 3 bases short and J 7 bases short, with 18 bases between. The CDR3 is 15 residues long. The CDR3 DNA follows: TGTGCCAGCAGCTTCATCGGGGAGGAAATCGGTGGCTACACCTTC. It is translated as CASSFIGEEIGGYTF.

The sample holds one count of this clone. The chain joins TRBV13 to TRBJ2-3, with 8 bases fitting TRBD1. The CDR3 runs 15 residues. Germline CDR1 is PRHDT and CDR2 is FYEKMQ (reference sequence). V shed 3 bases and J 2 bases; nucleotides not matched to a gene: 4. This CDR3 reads CASSFPGGYTDTQYF. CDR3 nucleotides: TGTGCCAGCAGCTTCCCAGGGGGCTACACAGATACGCAGTATTTT.

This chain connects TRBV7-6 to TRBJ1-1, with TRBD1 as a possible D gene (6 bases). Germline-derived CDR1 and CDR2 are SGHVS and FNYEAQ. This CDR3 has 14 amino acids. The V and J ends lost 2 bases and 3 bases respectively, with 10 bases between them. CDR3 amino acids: CASSLFRGDTEAFF. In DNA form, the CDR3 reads TGTGCCAGCAGCTTATTTAGGGGGGACACTGAAGCTTTCTTT. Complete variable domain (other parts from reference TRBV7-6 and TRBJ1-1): GAGVSQSPRYKVTKRGQDVALRCDPISGHVSLYWYRQALGQGPEFLTYFNYEAQQDKSGLPNDRFSAERPEGSISTLTIQRTEQRDSAMYRCASSLFRGDTEAFFGQGTRLTVV.

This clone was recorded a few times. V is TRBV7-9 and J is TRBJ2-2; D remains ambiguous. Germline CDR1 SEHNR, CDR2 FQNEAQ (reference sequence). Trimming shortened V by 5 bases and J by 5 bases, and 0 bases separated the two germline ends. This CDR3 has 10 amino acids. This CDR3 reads CASSTGELFF. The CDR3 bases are TGTGCCAGCAGCACCGGGGAGCTGTTTTTT. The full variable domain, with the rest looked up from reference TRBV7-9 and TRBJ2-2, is DTGVSQNPRHKITKRGQNVTFRCDPISEHNRLYWYRQTLGQGPEFLTYFQNEAQLEKSRLLSDRFSAERPKGSFSTLEIQRTEQGDSAMYLCASSTGELFFGEGSRLTVL.

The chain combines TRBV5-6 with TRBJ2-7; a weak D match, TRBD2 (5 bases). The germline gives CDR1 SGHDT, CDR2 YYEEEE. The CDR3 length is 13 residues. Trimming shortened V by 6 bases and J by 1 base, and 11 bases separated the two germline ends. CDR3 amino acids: CASTRRGSYEQYF. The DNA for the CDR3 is TGTGCCAGCACCCGGCGAGGGTCCTACGAGCAGTACTTC.